This T cell receptor (beta chain) was retrieved from a study of blood T cells in healthy people across ages. Study-level results: Age advanced and TCR beta diversity per million T cells fell, roughly linearly. Calculation of diversity from one million T cells yielded estimates considered to be underestimates.

V lost 5 bases and J 10 bases, leaving 14 bases between the germline ends. There are 12 residues in the CDR3. CDR1 and CDR2 (germline): SGHTA, FQGNSA. This clonotype was detected only once. No antigen is known for it. The second PCR ran roughly 7 to 12 cycles with a sample-barcoded 5' primer and J-beta primers. TCRdb itself ran the 5' RACE reads through MiXCR, one entry per CDR3 protein. The sample has 650,000 to 800,000 distinct CDR3 sequences, around 52% seen once. The TCR was taken from a woman over 75 in good health. The V gene is TRBV7-2, the J gene TRBJ1-2, with D hard to call. The sample consisted of blood. The CDR3 nucleotides are TGTGCCAGCAGCCCCTCCAGAGGCTCCTACACCTTC. Protein sequence: CASSPSRGSYTF.